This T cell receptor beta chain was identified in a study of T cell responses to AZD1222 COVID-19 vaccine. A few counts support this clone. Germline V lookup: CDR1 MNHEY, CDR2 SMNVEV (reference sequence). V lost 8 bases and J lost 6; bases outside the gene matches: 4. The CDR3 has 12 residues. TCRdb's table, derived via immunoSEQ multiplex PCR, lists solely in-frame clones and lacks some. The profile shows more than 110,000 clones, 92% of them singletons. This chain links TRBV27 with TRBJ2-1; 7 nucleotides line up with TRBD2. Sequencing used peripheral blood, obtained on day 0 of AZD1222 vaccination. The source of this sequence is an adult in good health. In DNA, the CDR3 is TGTGCCAGCTCTGGGAGGGCCAATGAGCAGTTCTTC. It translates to CASSGRANEQFF.